These 32 T cell receptor beta chains share one sample of origin, sequenced in a study of cytomegalovirus exposure and HLA in healthy donors. PCR used 60 Vbeta primers and 13 Jbeta primers. Method: immunoSEQ multiplex PCR; TCRdb's copy keeps in-frame clones and lacks some. The sample holds about 90,000 clones; roughly 80% are singletons and the top ten take about 2.1%. The specimen sequenced was PBMCs. The receptors derive from a young man in good health and CMV-seronegative.

The chain combines TRBV5-1 with TRBJ2-7; 12 nucleotides line up with TRBD2. The germline gives CDR1 SGHRS, CDR2 YFSETQ. This CDR3 has 15 amino acids. V dropped 1 base and J dropped 2; count of bases not matched to a gene: 1. In nucleotides, the CDR3 is TGCGCCAGCAGCTTGAGGACTAGCGGGACCTACGAGCAGTACTTC. Translated: CASSLRTSGTYEQYF.

The V call is TRBV27, the J call TRBJ2-6, with D possibly matching TRBD2 (5 bases). Trimming stripped 8 bases from V and 4 bases from J, with 9 bases between. CDR1 and CDR2 from the germline V gene are MNHEY and SMNVEV (reference sequence). CDR3 length: 13 residues. The DNA of the CDR3 is TGTGCCAGCCGTGCGGGCGGGGCCAACGTCCTGACTTTC. Translating it yields CASRAGGANVLTF.

The chain carries TRBV27 and TRBJ2-5, with 7 bases matching TRBD2. Germline trimming cut 3 bases from V and 5 bases from J; bases unmatched to any gene: 6. The germline gives CDR1 MNHEY, CDR2 SMNVEV (reference sequence). The CDR3 spans 14 residues. The DNA for the CDR3 is TGTGCCAGCAGTTTTAGCGGGTCTCGGGAGACCCAGTACTTC. It encodes CASSFSGSRETQYF.

The chain has TRBV6-6 and TRBJ2-3, with D tentatively TRBD2 (6 bases). V gave up 7 bases and J gave up 1 base, with 15 bases separating them. This CDR3 region has 15 residues. The V gene's germline CDR1 is MNHNY and CDR2 SVGAGI (reference sequence). The CDR3 reads CASTPRRRGTDTQYF. The CDR3, as DNA: TGTGCCAGCACCCCCAGACGGAGGGGCACAGATACGCAGTATTTT.

V is TRBV19 and J is TRBJ2-7, with D possibly TRBD2 on 6 matching bases. CDR1 LNHDA and CDR2 SQIVND come from the germline V gene (reference sequence). This CDR3 comprises 13 residues. V gave up 3 bases and J gave up 2 bases, with 8 bases separating them. CDR3 in amino acids: CASSMRETYEQYF. The CDR3, as DNA: TGTGCCAGTAGTATGCGGGAAACCTACGAGCAGTACTTC.

V gene TRBV10-2 combines with J gene TRBJ2-5, with TRBD1 matching 8 bases. The J call is uncertain, as TRBJ2-7 better fits the DNA end. The CDR3 runs 13 residues. CDR1 is WSHSY, CDR2 SAAADI, per germline. CDR3 in DNA: TGCGCCAGCAGCGACGGGACAGGTTACGAGCAGTACTTC. Translation: CASSDGTGYEQYF.

The chain recombines TRBV2 with TRBJ2-2, with D perhaps matching TRBD1 (6 bases). The ends were cut back, 5 bases at V and 3 bases at J, with 16 bases in the middle. CDR1 and CDR2 (germline): SNHLY, FYNNEI. CDR3 length: 16 residues. In DNA, the CDR3 is TGTGCCAGCAGTCTACCCGGGACACCAGACACCGGGGAGCTGTTTTTT. It specifies CASSLPGTPDTGELFF.

This clone came up once. The chain employs TRBV5-1 and TRBJ1-1; maybe TRBD1 (5 bases). Trimming took 0 bases from V and 3 from J, leaving 15 bases between them. The CDR3 runs 16 residues. Per the germline V gene, CDR1 is SGHRS and CDR2 is YFSETQ. Here the CDR3 DNA reads TGCGCCAGCAGCTTGGGTCAGGGTTTTGGGGACACTGAAGCTTTCTTT. This translates into CASSLGQGFGDTEAFF.

This chain uses TRBV15 with TRBJ2-1; D might be TRBD1 (6 bases). This CDR3 spans 14 amino acids. Germline-derived CDR1 and CDR2 are LNHNV and YYDKDF (reference sequence). Trimming stripped 6 bases from V and 4 bases from J, with 13 bases between. The CDR3 nucleotides read TGTGCCACCAGGCCAGGGGTGACGTACAATGAGCAGTTCTTC. This translates into CATRPGVTYNEQFF.

This clone showed up just once. The chain recombines TRBV11-2 with TRBJ2-2, with D possibly matching TRBD2 (6 bases). Germline lookup yields CDR1 SGHAT and CDR2 FQNNGV. With 0 bases removed from V and 5 bases from J, the gap between germline ends came to 10 bases. The CDR3 consists of 15 residues. This CDR3 is CASSLDGGPTGELFF. The CDR3 DNA sequence: TGTGCCAGCAGCTTAGACGGGGGACCGACCGGGGAGCTGTTTTTT.

CDR3: CASSSQTGISGNTIYF. The CDR3, as DNA: TGTGCCAGCAGTTCCCAGACAGGGATCTCTGGAAACACCATATATTTT. The chain is built from TRBV27 and TRBJ1-3; 7 positions agree with TRBD1. After removal of 4 bases from V and 0 bases from J, the junction contained 6 bases not matched to a gene. The CDR3 is 16 amino acids. Germline values: CDR1 MNHEY, CDR2 SMNVEV (reference sequence).

The chain links TRBV6-5 to TRBJ1-5, with 9 bases matching TRBD1. The CDR3 is made up of 14 amino acids. With 6 bases clipped from V and 5 bases from J, the junction kept 5 bases outside the gene matches. From germline, CDR1 is MNHEY and CDR2 SVGAGI. The chain's CDR3 is CASRKTGGHQPQHF. The CDR3 region has the DNA TGTGCCAGCAGAAAGACAGGGGGTCATCAGCCCCAGCATTTT.

V is TRBV30 and J is TRBJ1-3; no clear D gene. CDR1 and CDR2 (germline): GTSNPN, SVGIG (reference sequence). With 2 bases removed from V and 0 bases from J, the gap between germline ends came to 8 bases. This CDR3 region has 14 residues. DNA of the CDR3: TGTGCCTGGAGTCCTCTAAACTCTGGAAACACCATATATTTT. The encoded protein is CAWSPLNSGNTIYF.

This clone was observed a few times. CDR3 in amino acids: CASSYSGTIYGYTF. DNA for the CDR3: TGTGCCAGCAGTTATTCAGGAACAATCTATGGCTACACCTTC. This chain uses TRBV6-6 with TRBJ1-2, with no clear D. CDR1 and CDR2 from the germline V gene are MNHNY and SVGAGI (reference sequence). V was cut by 3 bases and J by 4 bases, with 12 bases left in between. This CDR3 is 14 amino acids long.

CDR3 nucleotide sequence: TGTGCCAGCAGTTTAAAGGGGCGGCAATATCTGCCAAAAAAACTGTTTTTT. Its protein product is CASSLKGRQYLPKKLFF. The V gene is TRBV28, the J gene TRBJ1-4; D may be TRBD1 (5 bases). Trimming stripped 2 bases from V and 9 bases from J, with 22 bases between. CDR3 size: 17 residues. CDR1 MDHEN and CDR2 SYDVKM come from the germline V gene. The whole variable domain, remainder taken from reference TRBV28 and TRBJ1-4, is DVKVTQSSRYLVKRTGEKVFLECVQDMDHENMFWYRQDPGLGLRLIYFSYDVKMKEKGDIPEGYSVSREKKERFSLILESASTNQTSMYLCASSLKGRQYLPKKLFFGSGTQLSVL.

The chain is built from TRBV9 and TRBJ1-1; D perhaps matches TRBD1 (5 bases). Germline CDR1 SGDLS, CDR2 YYNGEE. V dropped 0 bases and J dropped 5 bases, with 14 bases sitting between them. CDR3 length equals 15 residues. DNA for the CDR3: TGTGCCAGCAGCGTAGTGGTCGGGGGGTGGACTGAAGCTTTCTTT. Translation: CASSVVVGGWTEAFF. The full variable domain, with the rest looked up from reference TRBV9 and TRBJ1-1, is DSGVTQTPKHLITATGQRVTLRCSPRSGDLSVYWYQQSLDQGLQFLIQYYNGEERAKGNILERFSAQQFPDLHSELNLSSLELGDSALYFCASSVVVGGWTEAFFGQGTRLTVV.

This chain joins TRBV28 and TRBJ2-7, with D perhaps matching TRBD2 (5 bases). Germline V gives CDR1 MDHEN, CDR2 SYDVKM. V was pared by 6 bases and J by 2 bases, with 20 bases between. This CDR3 spans 16 amino acids. The CDR3 DNA reads TGTGCCAGCAGCCGGGGTGGCCCCCTACTCCCCTACGAGCAGTACTTC. It specifies CASSRGGPLLPYEQYF.

The chain couples TRBV7-2 to TRBJ1-5; no clear D. The ends were cut back, 5 bases at V and 2 bases at J, with 13 bases in the middle. CDR3 length: 15 amino acids. CDR1 and CDR2 (germline): SGHTA, FQGNSA. This chain's CDR3 is CASSPRVGGNQPQHF. The CDR3 DNA sequence: TGTGCCAGCAGCCCGAGGGTCGGGGGCAATCAGCCCCAGCATTTT.

This chain connects TRBV29-1 to TRBJ1-2; D gene ambiguous. From germline, CDR1 is SQVTM and CDR2 ANQGSEA. Trimming cost V 8 bases and J 0 bases, with 13 bases left between them. The CDR3 contains 13 residues. CDR3 bases: TGCAGCCCCTGGGGAGGCGCTAACTATGGCTACACCTTC. The encoded protein is CSPWGGANYGYTF. Looking up the rest from reference TRBV29-1 and TRBJ1-2 gives the full variable domain: SAVISQKPSRDICQRGTSLTIQCQVDSQVTMMFWYRQQPGQSLTLIATANQGSEATYESGFVIDKFPISRPNLTFSTLTVSNMSPEDSSIYLCSPWGGANYGYTFGSGTRLTVV.

The chain is built from TRBV27 and TRBJ1-5; 8 bases are a match to TRBD1. The CDR3 is made up of 13 amino acids. V lost 6 bases, J lost 6 bases, and 4 bases stayed unmatched. Germline V lookup: CDR1 MNHEY, CDR2 SMNVEV (reference sequence). The CDR3 coding sequence is TGTGCCAGCAGAGATGACAGGGGTCAGCCCCAGCATTTT. Its translation is CASRDDRGQPQHF.

This clone was found once. J is TRBJ1-1 and V is TRBV7-2, with a possible D match to TRBD1 (5 bases). Germline CDR1 SGHTA, CDR2 FQGNSA. Trimming stripped 4 bases from V and 1 base from J, with 16 bases between. The CDR3 runs 16 residues. The CDR3 sequence is CASSSPPGRGNTEAFF. Here the CDR3 DNA reads TGTGCCAGCAGCTCGCCCCCCGGAAGGGGGAACACTGAAGCTTTCTTT. Full variable domain (outside the CDR3, taken from reference TRBV7-2 and TRBJ1-1): GAGVSQSPSNKVTEKGKDVELRCDPISGHTALYWYRQSLGQGLEFLIYFQGNSAPDKSGLPSDRFSAERTGGSVSTLTIQRTQQEDSAVYLCASSSPPGRGNTEAFFGQGTRLTVV.

This sequence joins TRBV7-8 and TRBJ2-1, with D possibly being TRBD2 (5 bases). The CDR3 sequence is 16 residues long. CDR1 SGHVS and CDR2 FQNEAQ come from the germline V gene. V gave up 5 bases and J gave up 3 bases, with 17 bases separating them. CDR3 protein: CASSEGFFGDYNEQFF. For the CDR3, the DNA is TGTGCCAGCAGCGAGGGCTTTTTTGGGGACTACAATGAGCAGTTCTTC.

The CDR3 loop is CASSIKAGNTEAFF. CDR3 nucleotide sequence: TGTGCCAGTAGTATAAAGGCAGGGAACACTGAAGCTTTCTTT. The chain joins TRBV19 to TRBJ1-1; D is unclear. Germline assignment: CDR1 LNHDA and CDR2 SQIVND (reference sequence). The CDR3 runs to 14 residues. V lost 2 bases to trimming and J lost 1 base, with 8 bases between them.

The chain joins TRBV6-1 to TRBJ2-5; 13 bases fit TRBD2. The CDR3 spans 14 residues. Germline assignment: CDR1 MNHNS and CDR2 SASEGT. Trimming cost V 6 bases and J 5 bases; bases outside gene matches: 3. CDR3 nucleotide sequence: TGTGCCAGCAGGACTAGCGGGAGGTCTGAGACCCAGTACTTC. Translation: CASRTSGRSETQYF.

The chain links TRBV7-9 to TRBJ2-1; 7 nucleotides match TRBD2. Trimming removed 1 base from V and 4 bases from J; junction bases left unmatched: 4. This CDR3 is built from 15 residues. Germline CDR1 is SEHNR and CDR2 is FQNEAQ (reference sequence). This CDR3 is CASSLVSGDYNEQFF. Here the CDR3 DNA reads TGTGCCAGCAGCTTAGTGAGCGGGGATTACAATGAGCAGTTCTTC.

This sequence joins TRBV6-4 and TRBJ2-2; a weak D match, TRBD2 (5 bases). V was cut by 2 bases and J by 5 bases, with 6 bases left in between. Per germline, CDR1 MRHNA and CDR2 SNTAGT. The CDR3 covers 13 residues. In DNA, the CDR3 is TGTGCCAGCAGTGACAGCGGAACCGGGGAGCTGTTTTTT. Translation gives CASSDSGTGELFF.

J is TRBJ1-1 and V is TRBV30; D may be TRBD1 (5 bases). CDR1 and CDR2 (germline): GTSNPN, SVGIG (reference sequence). The V end lost 0 bases, the J end lost 4 bases, and 6 bases lay between the germline ends. The CDR3 totals 12 residues. CDR3 amino acids: CAWSVGATEAFF. The CDR3 nucleotides are TGTGCCTGGAGTGTAGGGGCCACTGAAGCTTTCTTT.

CDR3 in DNA: TGTGCTAGTGGTTTGGTCCCTATTAACACTGAAGCTTTCTTT. Translated: CASGLVPINTEAFF. V gene TRBV12-5 combines with J gene TRBJ1-1; D unclear. V shed 0 bases and J shed 2 bases, with 7 bases lying between them. CDR3 length: 14 residues. The germline V gene has CDR1 LGHNT and CDR2 FRNRAP.

This chain links TRBV28 with TRBJ1-1; D not resolved. CDR3 length equals 13 residues. With 8 bases removed from V and 1 base from J, the gap between germline ends came to 11 bases. Per the germline V gene, CDR1 is MDHEN and CDR2 is SYDVKM. CDR3 in DNA: TGTGCCAGCGAGCCCGCTGGGAACACTGAAGCTTTCTTT. Translation gives CASEPAGNTEAFF.

Written as DNA, the CDR3 is TGTGCCAGCAGCTCGAAATTTTCCGGGACACCGCGTGAAGAGACCCAGTACTTC. It yields the protein CASSSKFSGTPREETQYF. V usage is TRBV7-2 and J usage is TRBJ2-5, with a tentative D call TRBD1 (6 bases). The ends were cut back, 4 bases at V and 3 bases at J, with 24 bases in the middle. The germline V gene has CDR1 SGHTA and CDR2 FQGNSA. The CDR3 loop spans 18 amino acids.

A remark on this clone: Within the sample, other DNA sequences also encode this same CDR3. The V call is TRBV7-2, the J call TRBJ2-3; D is undetermined. The germline V gene encodes CDR1 SGHTA and CDR2 FQGNSA. The V end was cut by 3 bases, the J end by 2 bases, with 3 bases between. The CDR3 has 12 residues. The CDR3 DNA is TGTGCCAGCAGCTTCCACACAGATACGCAGTATTTT. Translating gives CASSFHTDTQYF.

The chain recombines TRBV4-2 with TRBJ1-5; 7 bases are a match to TRBD1. Germline V gene sequence: CDR1 LGHNA, CDR2 YNFKEQ. This CDR3 has 14 amino acids. Trimming took 4 bases from V and 9 from J; bases not matched to a gene: 9. CDR3 loop: CASSPRDSSGPQHF. The DNA of the CDR3 is TGTGCCAGCAGCCCCCGGGACAGTTCAGGGCCCCAGCATTTT.